This T cell receptor (beta chain) was recorded in a study of shared T cell receptors in the human thymus. TCRdb's copy holds only in-frame clones and misses some; the assay was immunoSEQ multiplex PCR. The table records 600,000 or so clones, about 90% of them present only once. The CDR3 spans 16 residues. Germline CDR1 KGHSH, CDR2 LQKENI. V shed 3 bases and J 7 bases; nucleotides not matched to a gene: 13. This sample was shared with a second study, whose subject was human thymus T cells. From that paper: Thymic and blood repertoires seemed to favor certain V and J genes. Related research has reported that thymic repertoires overlap highly among unrelated individuals.

This sequence joins TRBV18 and TRBJ2-7; 9 nucleotides align to TRBD1. This clonotype originated in a boy under three years old with a congenital heart defect. Material for sequencing was thymocytes. CDR3 DNA sequence: TGTGCCAGCTCACCCCCTTCGTCGGGACAGGGAAGGGAGCAGTACTTC. It specifies CASSPPSSGQGREQYF.